The following is a T cell receptor (beta chain) sequence with its context. The antigen is unknown. The table came from immunoSEQ multiplex PCR; TCRdb's copy has only in-frame clones and leaves some out. Of 50,000 to 70,000 clones detected, 95% appear once; the ten largest clones hold roughly 6.3%. This specimen comes from a study of cytomegalovirus exposure and HLA in healthy donors. Study-wide points: Most TCR sequences were rare, but some public TCRs occurred in many donors.

Sequenced sample: PBMCs. The receptor was isolated from a woman aged 18-35 years in good health and CMV-seropositive.

CDR3 amino acids: CASRGGRVSPLHF. The DNA of the CDR3 is TGTGCCAGCCGGGGGGGGCGGGTTTCACCCCTCCACTTT. The chain employs TRBV6-5 and TRBJ1-6, with D possibly TRBD1 on 6 matching bases. V lost 8 bases, J lost 9 bases, and 14 bases lay in between. Germline-derived CDR1 and CDR2 are MNHEY and SVGAGI. The CDR3 contains 13 residues.